Below, 24 T cell receptor beta chains from the same sample are listed, as sequenced in a study of blood T cells in healthy people across ages. A J-beta primer mix and a sample-barcoded 5' primer were used in a second PCR of roughly 7 to 12 cycles. One entry per CDR3 protein, called by TCRdb with MiXCR from the 5' RACE reads. The profile shows 1.5 million to 2 million distinct CDR3 sequences, approximately 28% of them singletons. Sequenced: blood. The receptor source for this set is a woman aged 25 to 39 in good health.

In this sample, this clonotype turned up a few times. The chain combines TRBV7-2 with TRBJ2-5; D might be TRBD2 (6 bases). The V gene lost 1 base and the J gene lost 3 bases, with 9 bases spanning the gap. Germline-derived CDR1 and CDR2 are SGHTA and FQGNSA. The CDR3 runs 14 residues. Here the CDR3 DNA reads TGTGCCAGCAGCTTAGGACTAGGCAAAGAGACCCAGTACTTC. Its protein is CASSLGLGKETQYF.

In this sample, this clonotype turned up many times. The V and J genes are TRBV20-1 and TRBJ2-7, with D possibly TRBD2 on 6 matching bases. The CDR3 is 12 amino acids. The V and J ends lost 6 bases and 5 bases respectively, with 14 bases between them. Germline CDR1 is DFQATT and CDR2 is SNEGSKA (reference sequence). In nucleotides, the CDR3 is TGCAGTGCAGGGACTGCCGTCAACGAGCAGTACTTC. Protein: CSAGTAVNEQYF.

The chain joins TRBV6-1 to TRBJ2-1; 8 bases fit TRBD2. V dropped 9 bases and J dropped 8; count of bases not matched to a gene: 12. Per germline, CDR1 MNHNS and CDR2 SASEGT. The length of the CDR3 is 14 residues. Written as DNA, the CDR3 is TGTGCCAGTCTATATAGCGGGGTTATACATGAGCAGTTCTTC. Its protein product is CASLYSGVIHEQFF.

This clonotype was detected only once. The J gene is TRBJ2-4, the V gene TRBV20-1, with 10 positions matching TRBD2. Germline V lookup: CDR1 DFQATT, CDR2 SNEGSKA (reference sequence). CDR3 size: 15 residues. The trim removed 1 base at V and 13 bases at J, leaving 13 bases unmatched. CDR3 in amino acids: CSARASGRADDEQYF. The CDR3 nucleotides read TGCAGTGCTAGAGCGAGCGGGAGGGCCGACGATGAGCAGTACTTC.

In this sample, this clonotype turned up a few times. The chain joins TRBV9 to TRBJ2-1, with TRBD2 matching 8 bases. Germline-derived CDR1 and CDR2 are SGDLS and YYNGEE. The CDR3 has 16 residues. V lost 3 bases and J lost 3; bases outside the gene matches: 8. Here the CDR3 DNA reads TGTGCCAGCAGCGGGTTTAGCGGGAATAACTACAATGAGCAGTTCTTC. Amino acid sequence: CASSGFSGNNYNEQFF.

A note on this clonotype: This may come from a read error, since a much larger clone is one base off. The final CDR3 position lacks the conserved phenylalanine or tryptophan, pointing to a likely read error. CDR3 amino acids: CASSQRSGAMNTQYS. CDR3 nucleotides: TGTGCCAGCAGCCAACGATCGGGGGCGATGAATACGCAGTATTCT. This rearrangement joins TRBV3-1 to TRBJ2-3; D might be TRBD1 or TRBD2, each matching 6 bases. Germline loops: CDR1 LGHDT, CDR2 YNNKEL (reference sequence). The CDR3 consists of 15 residues. Trimming removed 2 bases from V and 7 bases from J, with 16 bases in between.

Of note for this clonotype: The junction departs from the called germline gene at one end, perhaps through a read error. This rearrangement joins TRBV5-6 to TRBJ2-3; 14 bases are a match to TRBD2. Looked up from germline, CDR1 is SGHDT and CDR2 is YYEEEE. The CDR3 runs to 15 residues. CDR3 amino acids: CVSSIGTSGGDTQYF. The CDR3, as DNA: TGTGTCAGCAGCATCGGGACTAGCGGGGGAGATACGCAGTATTTT.

The rearrangement joins TRBV4-2 to TRBJ2-1, with 8 bases matching TRBD2. Germline V gives CDR1 LGHNA, CDR2 YNFKEQ. The CDR3 length is 15 residues. The ends lost 1 base at V and 13 bases at J; junction bases unmatched: 12. DNA of the CDR3: TGTGCCAGCAGCCAAGGCGGGGGGTTAGGGGAGACCCAGTTCTTC. Translating gives CASSQGGGLGETQFF.

CDR3 protein: CSARNEAGTQYF. CDR3 in DNA: TGCAGTGCTAGGAACGAAGCAGGGACCCAGTACTTC. The chain links TRBV20-1 to TRBJ2-5; D ambiguous. Trimming cost V 3 bases and J 7 bases, with 12 bases left between them. CDR3 length: 12 amino acids. Germline V lookup: CDR1 DFQATT, CDR2 SNEGSKA (reference sequence).

Note on this clonotype: The junction departs from germline at one end; a sequencing error may be responsible. CDR3 in DNA: TGTGCCAGCAGCACCCGGACTAGTCAAGGTTTCAATGGGCAGTTCTTC. It translates to CASSTRTSQGFNGQFF. The J gene is TRBJ2-1, the V gene TRBV9, with TRBD2 matching 7 bases. CDR3 size: 16 residues. Germline-derived CDR1 and CDR2 are SGDLS and YYNGEE.

This clonotype was seen a few times. The genes are TRBV4-1 and TRBJ2-5; no firm D call. Trimming removed 1 base from V and 6 bases from J, with 18 bases in between. Germline CDR1 and CDR2: MGHRA and YSYEKL. This CDR3 contains 16 residues. The CDR3 DNA reads TGCGCCAGCAGCCAAGTCAAAACAAGGGAATGGAAGACCCAGTACTTC. It translates to CASSQVKTREWKTQYF.

The chain combines TRBV28 with TRBJ1-3, with no clear D. The CDR3 runs to 17 residues. Trimming removed 6 bases from V and 0 bases from J, with 18 bases in between. CDR1 is MDHEN, CDR2 SYDVKM, per germline. The CDR3 here is CASRSVGRSYSGNTIYF. Written as DNA, the CDR3 is TGTGCCAGCAGATCCGTAGGGAGGTCCTACTCTGGAAACACCATATATTTT.

This rearrangement joins TRBV29-1 to TRBJ2-1; 11 bases are a match to TRBD2. With the DNA end fitting TRBJ2-7 better, the J assignment may be wrong. The CDR3 totals 19 residues. Germline V CDR1 and CDR2: SQVTM, ANQGSEA. CDR3 DNA sequence: TGCAGCGTTGAGAGGGGGGTAGGGACTAGCGGAAAATCATACAATGAGCAGTACTTC. Translated, it gives CSVERGVGTSGKSYNEQYF.

The chain combines TRBV6-5 with TRBJ2-2, with 8 bases lining up with TRBD1. The trim removed 2 bases at V and 6 bases at J, leaving 2 bases unmatched. Germline assignment: CDR1 MNHEY and CDR2 SVGAGI. The CDR3 runs 14 residues. The DNA of the CDR3 is TGTGCCAGCAGTTACGGGGGACAGGCCGGGGAGCTGTTTTTT. Encoded protein: CASSYGGQAGELFF.

This clonotype was picked up a small number of times. This chain links TRBV3-1 with TRBJ2-1; D unresolved. Trimming cost V 4 bases and J 0 bases, with 13 bases left between them. Germline loops: CDR1 LGHDT, CDR2 YNNKEL (reference sequence). This CDR3 has 16 residues. The CDR3 nucleotides read TGTGCCAGCAGCCTACCAGACACGCTCTCCTACAATGAGCAGTTCTTC. It specifies CASSLPDTLSYNEQFF.

This rearrangement joins TRBV6-1 to TRBJ2-7, with TRBD1 matching 7 bases. The CDR3 is made up of 15 amino acids. V was clipped by 7 bases and J by 4 bases; unmatched bases: 13. Per germline, CDR1 MNHNS and CDR2 SASEGT. CDR3 in amino acids: CASTAGAGGYYEQYF. The DNA of the CDR3 is TGTGCCAGCACTGCAGGGGCAGGGGGATATTACGAGCAGTACTTC.

CDR3 protein: CASPPASGGFTDTQYF. The CDR3 DNA follows: TGTGCCAGCCCCCCCGCTAGCGGGGGCTTCACAGATACGCAGTATTTT. The rearrangement uses TRBV28 and TRBJ2-3; 10 bases are a match to TRBD2. CDR3 length equals 16 residues. Germline V lookup: CDR1 MDHEN, CDR2 SYDVKM. The V segment lost 8 bases and the J segment 2 bases; nucleotides outside the gene matches: 10. Looking up the rest from reference TRBV28 and TRBJ2-3 gives the full variable domain: DVKVTQSSRYLVKRTGEKVFLECVQDMDHENMFWYRQDPGLGLRLIYFSYDVKMKEKGDIPEGYSVSREKKERFSLILESASTNQTSMYLCASPPASGGFTDTQYFGPGTRLTVL.

This clonotype came up a few times. The J gene is TRBJ2-1, the V gene TRBV29-1; 7 positions agree with TRBD2. Per the germline V gene, CDR1 is SQVTM and CDR2 is ANQGSEA. This CDR3 has 12 amino acids. V was pared by 6 bases and J by 7 bases, with 6 bases of the junction left unmatched. The CDR3 DNA sequence: TGCAGCGTGGCCCGGGGAGGGAATGAGCAGTTCTTC. Translated: CSVARGGNEQFF.

About this clonotype itself: Given a much more abundant clone one base away, this may be a read error. The chain recombines TRBV4-1 with TRBJ2-1; weak D call: TRBD2 (6 bases). The germline V gene encodes CDR1 MGHRA and CDR2 YSYEKL. The CDR3 has 13 residues. The CDR3 loop reads CASGQAGGNEQFF. The CDR3 coding sequence is TGCGCCAGCGGCCAAGCTGGGGGGAATGAGCAGTTCTTC.

This clonotype was seen just once. Possible read error: a much larger clone is one base away. This chain joins TRBV7-2 and TRBJ2-7; no firm D call. The CDR3 contains 12 residues. CDR1 and CDR2 (germline): SGHTA, FQGNSA. The CDR3: CGSSFGVGEQYF. The CDR3 nucleotides are TGTGGCAGCAGCTTTGGGGTAGGCGAGCAGTACTTC. Looking up the rest from reference TRBV7-2 and TRBJ2-7 gives the full variable domain: GAGVSQSPSNKVTEKGKDVELRCDPISGHTALYWYRQSLGQGLEFLIYFQGNSAPDKSGLPSDRFSAERTGGSVSTLTIQRTQQEDSAVYLCGSSFGVGEQYFGPGTRLTVT.

The chain employs TRBV18 and TRBJ2-2; 7 bases match TRBD2. The V segment lost 0 bases and the J segment 1 base; nucleotides outside the gene matches: 2. The CDR3 covers 16 residues. The germline V gene encodes CDR1 KGHSH and CDR2 LQKENI. The CDR3 DNA follows: TGTGCCAGCTCACCACCCAGCGGGGAGAACACCGGGGAGCTGTTTTTT. Protein sequence: CASSPPSGENTGELFF.

This chain uses TRBV7-2 with TRBJ2-4; D might be TRBD2 (5 bases). The J call may be faulty, since TRBJ2-7 better matches the DNA end. CDR1 is SGHTA, CDR2 FQGNSA, per germline. The CDR3 has 15 amino acids. CDR3 protein: CASPCPDGVGYEQYF. CDR3 DNA sequence: TGTGCCAGCCCCTGCCCCGACGGGGTTGGGTACGAGCAGTACTTC.

V gene TRBV9 combines with J gene TRBJ2-5; no clear D gene. Germline CDR1 and CDR2: SGDLS and YYNGEE. V was trimmed by 0 bases and J by 0 bases, leaving 9 bases between them. This CDR3 has 15 residues. Here the CDR3 reads CASSVVGWNQETQYF. The CDR3 coding sequence is TGTGCCAGCAGCGTAGTAGGGTGGAACCAAGAGACCCAGTACTTC.

This clonotype was seen at least ten times. The chain links TRBV6-5 to TRBJ2-4, with D perhaps being TRBD1 or TRBD2 (5 bases each). The CDR3 contains 11 residues. Germline V gene lookup returns CDR1 MNHEY and CDR2 SVGAGI. Trimming pared 0 bases from V and 11 bases from J, leaving 5 bases between. The CDR3 region is CASSYSGVQYF. The CDR3 nucleotides are TGTGCCAGCAGTTACTCGGGGGTTCAGTACTTC.